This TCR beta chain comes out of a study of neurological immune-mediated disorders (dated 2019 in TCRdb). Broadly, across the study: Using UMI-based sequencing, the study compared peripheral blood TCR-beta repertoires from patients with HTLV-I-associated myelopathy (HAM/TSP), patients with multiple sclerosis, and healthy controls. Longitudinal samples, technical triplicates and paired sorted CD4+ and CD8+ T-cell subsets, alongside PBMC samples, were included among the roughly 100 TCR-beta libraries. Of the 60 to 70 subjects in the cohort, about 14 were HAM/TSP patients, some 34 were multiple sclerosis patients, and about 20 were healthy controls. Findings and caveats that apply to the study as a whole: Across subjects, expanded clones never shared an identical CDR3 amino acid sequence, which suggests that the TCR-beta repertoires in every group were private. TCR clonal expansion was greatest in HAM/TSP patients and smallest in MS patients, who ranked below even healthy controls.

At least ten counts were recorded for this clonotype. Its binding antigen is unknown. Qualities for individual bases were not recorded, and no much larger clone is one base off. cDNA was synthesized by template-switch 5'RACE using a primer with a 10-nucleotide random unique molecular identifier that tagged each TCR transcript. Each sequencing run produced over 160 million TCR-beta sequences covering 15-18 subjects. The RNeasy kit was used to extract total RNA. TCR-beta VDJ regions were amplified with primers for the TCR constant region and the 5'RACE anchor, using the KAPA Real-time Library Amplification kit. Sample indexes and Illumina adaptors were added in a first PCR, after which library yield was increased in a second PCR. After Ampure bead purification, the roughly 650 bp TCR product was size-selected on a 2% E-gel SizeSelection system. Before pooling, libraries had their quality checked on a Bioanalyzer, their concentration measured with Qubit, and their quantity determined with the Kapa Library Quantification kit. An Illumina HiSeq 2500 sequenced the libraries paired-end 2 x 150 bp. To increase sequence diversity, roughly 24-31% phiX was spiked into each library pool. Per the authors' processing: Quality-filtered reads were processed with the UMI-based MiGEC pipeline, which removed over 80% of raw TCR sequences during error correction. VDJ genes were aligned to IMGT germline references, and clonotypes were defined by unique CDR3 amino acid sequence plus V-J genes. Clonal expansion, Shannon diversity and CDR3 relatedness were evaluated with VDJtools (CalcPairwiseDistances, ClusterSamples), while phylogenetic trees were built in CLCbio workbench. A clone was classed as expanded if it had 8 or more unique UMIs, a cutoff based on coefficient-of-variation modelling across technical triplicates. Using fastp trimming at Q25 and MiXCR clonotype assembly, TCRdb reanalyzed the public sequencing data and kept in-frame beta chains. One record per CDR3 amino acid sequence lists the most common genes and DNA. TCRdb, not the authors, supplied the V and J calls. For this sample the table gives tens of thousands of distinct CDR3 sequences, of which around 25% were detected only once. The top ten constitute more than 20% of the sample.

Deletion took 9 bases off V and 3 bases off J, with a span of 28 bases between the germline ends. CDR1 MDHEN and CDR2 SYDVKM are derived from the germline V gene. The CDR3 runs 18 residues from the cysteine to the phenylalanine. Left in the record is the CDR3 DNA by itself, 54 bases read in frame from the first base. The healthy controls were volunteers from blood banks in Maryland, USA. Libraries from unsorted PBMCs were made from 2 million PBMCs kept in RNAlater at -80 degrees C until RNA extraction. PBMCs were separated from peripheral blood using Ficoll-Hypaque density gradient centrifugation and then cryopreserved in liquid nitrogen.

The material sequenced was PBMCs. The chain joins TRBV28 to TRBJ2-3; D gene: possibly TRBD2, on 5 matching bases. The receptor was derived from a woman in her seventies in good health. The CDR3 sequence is CASQTPIGIRGETDTQYF. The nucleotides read TGTGCCAGTCAGACCCCCATCGGGATCCGGGGAGAGACAGATACGCAGTATTTT.